A single sample gave rise to the 25 T cell receptor beta chains below, sequenced in a study of long-term antiretroviral therapy in people with HIV. Runs used v3.0 of the immunoSEQ assay and were done at survey level. The assay was immunoSEQ multiplex PCR, and TCRdb's table has in-frame clones only and misses some. The sample consists of about 34,000 clones, about 93% of them appearing once. The source material was unsorted PBMCs, sampled approximately 5 years after starting antiretroviral therapy. These receptors all come from a woman in her forties or fifties with HIV.

CDR3 amino acids: CASGYRGTRAFF. DNA for the CDR3: TGTGCCAGTGGATACAGGGGAACTAGAGCTTTCTTT. This chain connects TRBV19 to TRBJ1-1, with 7 bases lining up with TRBD1. CDR3 length: 12 amino acids. The junction had 10 bases not matched to a gene; V was cut back by 8 bases and J by 10 bases. From germline, CDR1 is LNHDA and CDR2 SQIVND (reference sequence). Full variable domain (outside the CDR3, taken from reference TRBV19 and TRBJ1-1): DGGITQSPKYLFRKEGQNVTLSCEQNLNHDAMYWYRQDPGQGLRLIYYSQIVNDFQKGDIAEGYSVSREKKESFPLTVTSAQKNPTAFYLCASGYRGTRAFFGQGTRLTVV.

V gene TRBV6-5 combines with J gene TRBJ2-7, with D maybe TRBD2 (5 bases). This CDR3 has 12 amino acids. Germline V gives CDR1 MNHEY, CDR2 SVGAGI. V dropped 11 bases and J dropped 0 bases, with 11 bases sitting between them. The CDR3 spells CASARASYEQYF. DNA for the CDR3: TGTGCCTCCGCGAGGGCCTCCTACGAGCAGTACTTC.

The chain has TRBV7-3 and TRBJ2-1; 10 bases are shared with TRBD2. CDR1 and CDR2 from the germline V gene are SGHTA and FQGTGA. The V gene end was trimmed by 2 bases and the J gene end by 6 bases; junction bases not matched to a gene: 4. The CDR3 is 15 residues long. For the CDR3, the DNA is TGTGCCAGCAGCTTACTAGCGGGGGTAGCCAATGAGCAGTTCTTC. Its translation is CASSLLAGVANEQFF.

This chain links TRBV4-1 with TRBJ2-7; TRBD1 aligns across 8 bases. The junction had 8 bases not matched to a gene; V was cut back by 4 bases and J by 0 bases. Germline loops: CDR1 MGHRA, CDR2 YSYEKL. The CDR3 contains 16 residues. Written as DNA, the CDR3 is TGCGCCAGCAGCCCATACTTCGGGACAGGCTCCTACGAGCAGTACTTC. Amino acid sequence: CASSPYFGTGSYEQYF.

This sequence joins TRBV29-1 and TRBJ1-1; 9 bases line up with TRBD1. The germline V gene has CDR1 SQVTM and CDR2 ANQGSEA. The ends lost 7 bases at V and 0 bases at J; junction bases unmatched: 3. The CDR3 length is 13 residues. DNA of the CDR3: TGCAGCGCAGACAGGGGGATGAACACTGAAGCTTTCTTT. Translating it yields CSADRGMNTEAFF.

This sequence joins TRBV6-1 and TRBJ2-7, with unresolved D. The germline V gene encodes CDR1 MNHNS and CDR2 SASEGT. CDR3 length: 12 residues. V was trimmed by 7 bases and J by 7 bases, leaving 14 bases between them. The CDR3 is CASTRTGREQYF. CDR3 nucleotide sequence: TGTGCCAGCACGCGGACCGGCAGGGAGCAGTACTTC.

The chain recombines TRBV5-4 with TRBJ1-6, with D uncertain. This CDR3 has 13 residues. Germline V gene sequence: CDR1 SGHNT, CDR2 YYREEE (reference sequence). Deletions cut 1 base from V and 13 bases from J, with 12 bases between. Here the CDR3 reads CASSLMGQWPLHF. The CDR3 DNA follows: TGTGCCAGCAGCTTGATGGGTCAGTGGCCCCTCCACTTT.

V is TRBV6-1 and J is TRBJ1-2; D may be TRBD1 (6 bases). This CDR3 region has 15 residues. CDR1 is MNHNS and CDR2 is SASEGT in the germline V gene. V was cut by 3 bases and J by 4 bases, with 15 bases left in between. DNA of the CDR3: TGTGCCAGCAGTGAGGGGACAATACCCCTCTATGGCTACACCTTC. It translates to CASSEGTIPLYGYTF.

The V call is TRBV10-1, the J call TRBJ2-1, with 9 bases lining up with TRBD1. This CDR3 region has 15 residues. V trimming: 1 base; J trimming: 8 bases; junction bases outside the gene matches: 6. Per germline, CDR1 WNHNN and CDR2 SYGVQD (reference sequence). In DNA form, the CDR3 reads TGCGCCAGCAGTGAGTACGGGACAGGGTCATATGAGCAGTTCTTC. This codes for CASSEYGTGSYEQFF.

The V gene is TRBV5-6, the J gene TRBJ2-3, with 8 positions matching TRBD1. Germline values: CDR1 SGHDT, CDR2 YYEEEE. V dropped 2 bases and J dropped 5; count of bases not matched to a gene: 4. The CDR3 spans 14 residues. This chain's CDR3 is CASSFGQGEDTQYF. The CDR3 nucleotides read TGTGCCAGCAGCTTTGGACAGGGCGAAGATACGCAGTATTTT.

The chain carries TRBV30 and TRBJ1-5, with a possible D match to TRBD1 (5 bases). The CDR3 totals 14 residues. V lost 6 bases and J 0 bases, leaving 12 bases between the germline ends. Germline CDR1 is GTSNPN and CDR2 is SVGIG (reference sequence). In DNA, the CDR3 is TGTGCCTGCTCCAAACAGGTTAGCAATCAGCCCCAGCATTTT. This codes for CACSKQVSNQPQHF.

This rearrangement joins TRBV5-1 to TRBJ2-3, with D possibly TRBD2 on 7 matching bases. Between the trimmed V and J ends, which lost 5 bases and 5 bases, there was a span of 21 bases. CDR1 is SGHRS, CDR2 YFSETQ, per germline. The CDR3 extends over 16 amino acids. The CDR3 is CASRNTLGGGQDTQYF. The CDR3 DNA reads TGCGCCAGCAGGAATACTCTAGGGGGGGGCCAAGATACGCAGTATTTT.

The chain links TRBV6-6 to TRBJ1-2; unclear D gene. This CDR3 spans 12 amino acids. Trimming stripped 2 bases from V and 4 bases from J, with 5 bases between. CDR1 is MNHNY and CDR2 is SVGAGI in the germline V gene (reference sequence). The CDR3 spells CASSYDGYGYTF. In DNA, the CDR3 is TGTGCCAGCAGTTACGACGGCTATGGCTACACCTTC.

This clone was seen a few times. The chain carries TRBV7-6 and TRBJ2-7; no clear D gene. Germline CDR1 reads SGHVS; CDR2 reads FNYEAQ. The CDR3 is 15 residues long. With 2 bases removed from V and 1 base from J, the gap between germline ends came to 12 bases. CDR3 sequence: CASSLQDGQSYEQYF. CDR3 DNA: TGTGCCAGCAGCTTACAGGACGGGCAATCCTACGAGCAGTACTTC.

CDR3 bases: TGTGCCAGCAGCCTCGAAGACAATGAGCAGTTCTTC. Translation gives CASSLEDNEQFF. J is TRBJ2-1 and V is TRBV5-6; unclear D gene. The CDR3 extends over 12 amino acids. Trimming shortened V by 4 bases and J by 5 bases, and 7 bases separated the two germline ends. Germline V gene sequence: CDR1 SGHDT, CDR2 YYEEEE.

The DNA for the CDR3 is TGCAGCGTTAAGGGGGGGACAGGGGCTAGGGAGCAGTACTTC. Protein: CSVKGGTGAREQYF. This chain connects TRBV29-1 to TRBJ2-7; 10 nucleotides agree with TRBD1. With 5 bases clipped from V and 7 bases from J, the junction kept 11 bases outside the gene matches. Germline V CDR1 and CDR2: SQVTM, ANQGSEA. This CDR3 is 14 amino acids long.

This clone was observed a single time. The rearrangement links TRBV27 to TRBJ1-1, with D unclear. CDR3 length equals 17 residues. V lost 5 bases and J lost 1, with 20 bases in between. Germline values: CDR1 MNHEY, CDR2 SMNVEV (reference sequence). The CDR3 sequence is CASSPAYGRSPNTEAFF. Written as DNA, the CDR3 is TGTGCCAGCAGTCCGGCTTACGGCAGGTCCCCGAACACTGAAGCTTTCTTT.

In its sample, this clone ranks as medium-sized. The chain has TRBV5-5 and TRBJ2-7; D unresolved. The germline V and J ends were trimmed by 0 bases and 3 bases, with 1 base remaining between them. The germline V gene has CDR1 SGHKS and CDR2 YYEKEE (reference sequence). This CDR3 is built from 11 residues. The CDR3, as DNA: TGTGCCAGCAGCTTGGACTACGAGCAGTACTTC. This sequence encodes CASSLDYEQYF.

The V gene is TRBV7-2, the J gene TRBJ2-7; TRBD2 is a possible D gene (5 bases). CDR1 and CDR2 from the germline V gene are SGHTA and FQGNSA. The CDR3 has 14 residues. V dropped 2 bases and J dropped 1 base, with 9 bases sitting between them. The CDR3 sequence is CASSLKWESYEQYF. The CDR3 DNA reads as TGTGCCAGCAGCTTAAAGTGGGAGTCCTACGAGCAGTACTTC.

The chain carries TRBV4-3 and TRBJ1-1; unclear D gene. V was pared by 0 bases and J by 1 base, with 6 bases between. Germline V CDR1 and CDR2: LGHNA, YSLEER. CDR3 size: 14 residues. In DNA form, the CDR3 reads TGCGCCAGCAGCCAAGATGGAAGGAACACTGAAGCTTTCTTT. This encodes CASSQDGRNTEAFF.

The chain couples TRBV30 to TRBJ1-5, with TRBD1 matching 7 bases. There are 13 residues in the CDR3. The germline gives CDR1 GTSNPN, CDR2 SVGIG (reference sequence). The junction had 2 bases not matched to a gene; V was cut back by 0 bases and J by 6 bases. CDR3 bases: TGTGCCTGGAGTGTTGCAGGGGGTCAGCCCCAGCATTTT. It encodes CAWSVAGGQPQHF. The entire variable domain, with the rest obtained from reference TRBV30 and TRBJ1-5, is as follows: SQTIHQWPATLVQPVGSPLSLECTVEGTSNPNLYWYRQAAGRGLQLLFYSVGIGQISSEVPQNLSASRPQDRQFILSSKKLLLSDSGFYLCAWSVAGGQPQHFGDGTRLSIL.

This clone appeared a few times. The CDR3 DNA follows: TGTGCCAGCAGTTATACAGGGGTAGGGTCACCCCTCCACTTT. Translating gives CASSYTGVGSPLHF. The chain has TRBV6-1 and TRBJ1-6; 7 positions match TRBD1. This CDR3 has 14 amino acids. V gave up 5 bases and J gave up 10 bases; unmatched junction bases: 8. Germline V gene lookup returns CDR1 MNHNS and CDR2 SASEGT.

This rearrangement joins TRBV4-1 to TRBJ1-2, with D uncertain. Trimming cost V 0 bases and J 5 bases, with 10 bases left between them. The CDR3 loop spans 14 amino acids. Germline V gives CDR1 MGHRA, CDR2 YSYEKL. The CDR3 loop reads CASSQDDLQYGYTF. CDR3 in DNA: TGCGCCAGCAGCCAAGATGACCTACAGTATGGCTACACCTTC.

The chain employs TRBV6-6 and TRBJ1-4; D might be TRBD1 (6 bases). Germline loops: CDR1 MNHNY, CDR2 SVGAGI (reference sequence). The CDR3 is 13 amino acids. Trimming left V 5 bases short and J 6 bases short, with 10 bases between. The DNA of the CDR3 is TGTGCCAGCAGTGTACAGGGTGATGAAAAACTGTTTTTT. This codes for CASSVQGDEKLFF.

This chain joins TRBV19 and TRBJ2-7, with D uncertain. This CDR3 is 14 amino acids long. Germline CDR1 is LNHDA and CDR2 is SQIVND (reference sequence). The V end lost 3 bases, the J end lost 1 base, and 10 bases lay between the germline ends. CDR3 sequence (DNA): TGTGCCAGTAGTATTCCAGGCGGATCCTACGAGCAGTACTTC. Amino acid sequence: CASSIPGGSYEQYF.